This TCR beta chain was retrieved from a study of blood T cell repertoires in COVID-19. Study context: The United States, Italy and Spain provided the acute and convalescent COVID-19 samples.

Data came from immunoSEQ multiplex PCR; TCRdb stores just in-frame clones and leaves some out. The sample lists about 310,000 clones; over 75% were seen once. Germline-derived CDR1 and CDR2 are SNHLY and FYNNEI. V was trimmed by 4 bases and J by 1 base, leaving 10 bases between them. The CDR3 is 14 residues long. Input material: PBMCs or T cells enriched from blood (not recorded which). This TCR was recovered from a man younger than 45 who had recovered from COVID-19. The rearrangement links TRBV2 to TRBJ1-1; the D is unclear. The CDR3 spells CASSVETSNTEAFF. Written as DNA, the CDR3 is TGTGCCAGCAGTGTCGAGACTTCGAACACTGAAGCTTTCTTT.